This T cell receptor beta chain is drawn from a study of blood T cell repertoires in COVID-19. Background on the study: T cells, B-cell-depleted T cells, or PBMCs supplied cDNA or gDNA.

Profiling relied on immunoSEQ multiplex PCR, and the TCRdb table lists in-frame clones only, not all of them. The table shows some 130,000 clones, with around nine tenths occurring only once. Losses at the gene ends were 6 bases for V and 3 bases for J; bases not matched to a gene: 10. The CDR3 covers 15 residues. Germline V CDR1 and CDR2: MGHRA, YSYEKL. This clonotype was sampled from a man aged 55 to 70 with COVID-19, enrolled during active disease. Sequencing input: peripheral blood. The chain has TRBV4-1 and TRBJ2-7; TRBD1 aligns across 8 bases. The CDR3, as DNA: TGCGCCAGCAGATCCGGGACAGGCCTTTTCTACGAGCAGTACTTC. Its translation is CASRSGTGLFYEQYF.